This TCR beta chain was found in a study of shared T cell receptors in the human thymus. The CDR3 totals 18 residues. Deletions cut 0 bases from V and 3 bases from J, with 20 bases between. Germline V gene data show CDR1 as MDHEN and CDR2 as SYDVKM. TCRdb's table, derived via immunoSEQ multiplex PCR, lists solely in-frame clones and lacks some. This table holds 700,000 or so clones, 80% to 90% found once. This same sample was also taken into another study, of human thymus T cells. That paper states: Surgeons resected thymus tissue during corrective heart surgery. Thymic and blood repertoires appeared to show biased V and J gene usage.

The rearrangement uses TRBV28 and TRBJ1-1; TRBD1 is a possible D gene (6 bases). Sequenced: thymocytes. This receptor was taken from a girl under three years old with a congenital heart defect. DNA for the CDR3: TGTGCCAGCAGTTTATGGTCCTGGGGGCTAACGGTGGACACTGAAGCTTTCTTT. It yields the protein CASSLWSWGLTVDTEAFF.